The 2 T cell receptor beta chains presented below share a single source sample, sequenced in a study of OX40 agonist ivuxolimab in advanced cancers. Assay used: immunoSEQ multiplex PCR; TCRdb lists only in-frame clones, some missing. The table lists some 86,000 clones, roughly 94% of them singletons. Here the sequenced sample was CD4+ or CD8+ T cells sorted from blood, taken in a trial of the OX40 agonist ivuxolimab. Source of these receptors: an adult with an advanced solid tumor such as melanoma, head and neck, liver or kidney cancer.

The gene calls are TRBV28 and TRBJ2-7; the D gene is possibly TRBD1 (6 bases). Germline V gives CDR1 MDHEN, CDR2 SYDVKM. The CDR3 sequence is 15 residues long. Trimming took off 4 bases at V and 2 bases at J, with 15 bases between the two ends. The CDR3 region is CASSSHREKAYEQYF. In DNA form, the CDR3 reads TGTGCCAGCAGTTCGCACAGGGAGAAGGCCTACGAGCAGTACTTC.

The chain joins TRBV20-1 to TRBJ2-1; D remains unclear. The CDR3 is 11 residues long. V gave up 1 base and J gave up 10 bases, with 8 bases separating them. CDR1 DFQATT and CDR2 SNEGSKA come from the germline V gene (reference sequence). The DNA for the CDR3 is TGCAGTGCTAGAGTACTGGTAGAGCAGTTCTTC. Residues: CSARVLVEQFF.